Below are 32 T cell receptor beta chains sequenced from a single sample in a study of T cells in Graves' hyperthyroidism and ophthalmopathy. The source material, RNA transcripts, was used to amplify TCR beta CDR3 regions. RT-PCR in the first round (using the HTBI primer set) targeted the TCR CDR3. From the multiplex PCR reads, TCRdb called clonotypes with MiXCR, one entry per CDR3 protein. The sample lists nearly 600,000 distinct CDR3 sequences, about 15% occurring once. Input material: blood. The receptor set was obtained from a woman in her thirties with Graves' hyperthyroidism that later progressed to Graves' ophthalmopathy.

This clonotype was detected ten times or more. The chain employs TRBV2 and TRBJ2-7; D is perhaps TRBD1 (5 bases). From germline, CDR1 is SNHLY and CDR2 FYNNEI. Trimming shortened V by 2 bases and J by 3 bases, and 8 bases separated the two germline ends. This CDR3 has 13 amino acids. The CDR3 reads CASSENRNYEQYF. CDR3 in DNA: TGTGCCAGCAGTGAAAACAGGAACTACGAGCAGTACTTC.

This clonotype is deemed medium-sized. The V gene is TRBV2, the J gene TRBJ2-7; D might be TRBD1 (5 bases). Germline assignment: CDR1 SNHLY and CDR2 FYNNEI. The V end lost 6 bases, the J end lost 0 bases, and 12 bases lay between the germline ends. This CDR3 contains 14 residues. CDR3 sequence reads: CASRATDISYEQYF. The CDR3 nucleotides read TGTGCCAGCAGAGCGACAGATATCTCCTACGAGCAGTACTTC.

This clonotype appeared many times. The genes are TRBV28 and TRBJ1-4; D not certain. Germline CDR1 MDHEN, CDR2 SYDVKM. Deletions cut 2 bases from V and 8 bases from J, with 9 bases between. The length of the CDR3 is 13 residues. CDR3 residues: CASSLRSVEKLFF. CDR3 in DNA: TGTGCCAGCAGTTTAAGGAGTGTGGAAAAACTGTTTTTT.

The rearrangement joins TRBV24-1 to TRBJ2-1; D perhaps matches TRBD1 (6 bases). The CDR3 has 16 residues. V was shortened by 2 bases and J by 3 bases, with 13 bases between the two germline ends. The germline gives CDR1 KGHDR, CDR2 SFDVKD. This chain's CDR3 is CATSDSGTPNYNEQFF. The CDR3 DNA follows: TGTGCCACCAGTGATTCCGGGACACCAAACTACAATGAGCAGTTCTTC.

This clonotype showed up many times. The CDR3 DNA is TGTGCCAGCAGAGTCGGTACAGGGCTTACCGGGGAGCTGTTTTTT. Its translation is CASRVGTGLTGELFF. The chain has TRBV28 and TRBJ2-2, with D perhaps TRBD1 (6 bases). The CDR3 length is 15 residues. CDR1 and CDR2 from the germline V gene are MDHEN and SYDVKM. Trimming took off 6 bases at V and 5 bases at J, with 16 bases between the two ends.

V gene TRBV20-1 combines with J gene TRBJ2-7, with unresolved D. V was clipped by 0 bases and J by 4 bases, with 7 bases between them. This CDR3 region has 12 residues. In germline, CDR1 is DFQATT, CDR2 SNEGSKA (reference sequence). The CDR3 spells CSAREAVYEQYF. DNA of the CDR3: TGCAGTGCTAGAGAAGCCGTATACGAGCAGTACTTC.

This clonotype was recorded at least ten times. The V gene is TRBV6-1, the J gene TRBJ1-2; tentative D call: TRBD1 (6 bases). The CDR3 sequence is 14 residues long. Deletions cut 0 bases from V and 8 bases from J, with 13 bases between. Per germline, CDR1 MNHNS and CDR2 SASEGT. The CDR3: CASSEAAGASGYTF. CDR3 DNA: TGTGCCAGCAGTGAAGCTGCAGGGGCCAGCGGCTACACCTTC.

There are many counts of this clonotype. The V gene is TRBV28, the J gene TRBJ2-7; 7 bases fit TRBD1. V dropped 2 bases and J dropped 5; count of bases not matched to a gene: 9. Germline V gives CDR1 MDHEN, CDR2 SYDVKM. This CDR3 comprises 15 residues. This CDR3 reads CASSLPQGIGDEQYF. Written as DNA, the CDR3 is TGTGCCAGCAGTTTACCACAGGGGATAGGGGACGAGCAGTACTTC.

This clonotype was counted at least ten times. The chain couples TRBV20-1 to TRBJ2-7, with 9 bases matching TRBD1. With V trimmed by 6 bases and J by 3 bases, 9 bases remained unmatched. Germline V gene data show CDR1 as DFQATT and CDR2 as SNEGSKA (reference sequence). This CDR3 contains 14 residues. The CDR3 DNA sequence: TGCAGTGCCCGCCGGACAGGGGTCCTCTACGAGCAGTACTTC. Translation gives CSARRTGVLYEQYF.

This clonotype was observed many times. The V call is TRBV27, the J call TRBJ2-1; no clear D gene. The CDR3 is made up of 13 amino acids. V shed 5 bases and J shed 13 bases, with 18 bases lying between them. Per the germline V gene, CDR1 is MNHEY and CDR2 is SMNVEV (reference sequence). CDR3 sequence: CASSVSPAWIQFF. CDR3 nucleotide sequence: TGTGCCAGCAGTGTGTCTCCGGCTTGGATCCAGTTCTTC.

This chain uses TRBV11-2 with TRBJ1-1; 7 nucleotides line up with TRBD1. This CDR3 region has 13 residues. With V trimmed by 4 bases and J by 7 bases, 6 bases remained unmatched. Germline CDR1 SGHAT, CDR2 FQNNGV. The CDR3 here is CASSSRQGGEAFF. The CDR3 nucleotides read TGTGCCAGCAGCTCACGACAGGGTGGTGAAGCTTTCTTT. Using reference TRBV11-2 and TRBJ1-1 for the parts outside the CDR3, the full variable domain is EAGVAQSPRYKIIEKRQSVAFWCNPISGHATLYWYQQILGQGPKLLIQFQNNGVVDDSQLPKDRFSAERLKGVDSTLKIQPAKLEDSAVYLCASSSRQGGEAFFGQGTRLTVV.

About this clonotype itself: A clone one base away is much larger, so this may be a read error. The rearrangement joins TRBV9 to TRBJ2-7, with TRBD2 as a possible D gene (6 bases). CDR1 is SGDLS and CDR2 is YYNGEE in the germline V gene. This CDR3 comprises 15 residues. The V end was cut by 4 bases, the J end by 2 bases, with 16 bases between. CDR3 region: CASSNRDGGTYEQYF. CDR3 in DNA: TGTGCCAGCAGCAACCGGGACGGGGGAACCTACGAGCAGTACTTC.

This clonotype was seen many times. V gene TRBV3-1 combines with J gene TRBJ2-1, with D uncertain. The germline CDR1 and CDR2 sequences are LGHDT and YNNKEL (reference sequence). The CDR3 covers 13 residues. V shed 1 base and J shed 9 bases, with 10 bases lying between them. The CDR3 spells CASSQARKGEQFF. CDR3 bases: TGTGCCAGCAGCCAAGCCCGTAAGGGTGAGCAGTTCTTC.

At least ten counts were recorded for this clonotype. Mismatch with germline at one junction end may stem from a read error. The chain employs TRBV9 and TRBJ2-1; 11 positions match TRBD2. CDR3 length equals 12 residues. Germline V gene data show CDR1 as SGDLS and CDR2 as YYNGEE. The CDR3 sequence is CASSGRAGEQFF. In nucleotides, the CDR3 is TGTGCCAGTAGCGGGAGGGCCGGTGAGCAGTTCTTC.

In its sample, this clonotype was seen many times. The chain links TRBV7-9 to TRBJ1-2, with D unclear. CDR1 is SEHNR and CDR2 is FQNEAQ in the germline V gene (reference sequence). The CDR3 extends over 12 amino acids. The V end lost 5 bases, the J end lost 6 bases, and 10 bases lay between the germline ends. CDR3 coding DNA: TGTGCCAGCAGCCACGGCCTGGATGGCTACACCTTC. Protein sequence: CASSHGLDGYTF.

There are many counts of this clonotype. This chain uses TRBV3-1 with TRBJ2-2; 8 nucleotides align to TRBD2. V lost 1 base, J lost 4 bases, and 5 bases stayed unmatched. CDR1 LGHDT and CDR2 YNNKEL come from the germline V gene (reference sequence). CDR3 length: 16 residues. CDR3 in amino acids: CASSQGEAGVTGELFF. As DNA, the CDR3 is TGTGCCAGCAGCCAAGGAGAAGCGGGAGTCACCGGGGAGCTGTTTTTT.

This clonotype was counted only a few times. This chain uses TRBV25-1 with TRBJ2-3; 10 positions agree with TRBD2. The CDR3 is 15 amino acids. Germline V gives CDR1 MGHDK, CDR2 SYGVNS. V lost 6 bases to trimming and J lost 2 bases; unmatched junction nucleotides: 5. The CDR3 region is CASSATSGVTDTQYF. As DNA, the CDR3 is TGTGCCAGCAGCGCTACTAGCGGGGTCACAGATACGCAGTATTTT.

Only a few counts were recorded for this clonotype. V and J are TRBV5-4 and TRBJ2-1; TRBD1 matches at 7 bases. With V trimmed by 3 bases and J by 2 bases, 23 bases remained unmatched. Germline V lookup: CDR1 SGHNT, CDR2 YYREEE (reference sequence). The CDR3 contains 21 residues. CDR3 in DNA: TGTGCCAGCAGCTCACGATTACCACGACAGGGTACGAGGGGGCCCTACAATGAGCAGTTCTTC. Protein sequence: CASSSRLPRQGTRGPYNEQFF.

The chain links TRBV6-1 to TRBJ2-7; 9 bases are shared with TRBD1. The trim removed 2 bases at V and 4 bases at J, leaving 12 bases unmatched. CDR1 is MNHNS and CDR2 is SASEGT in the germline V gene. There are 17 residues in the CDR3. The CDR3 region is CASSEPIGGTGLYEQYF. Here the CDR3 DNA reads TGTGCCAGCAGTGAACCGATAGGTGGGACAGGGCTGTACGAGCAGTACTTC.

This clonotype was counted between two and nine times. J is TRBJ2-1 and V is TRBV11-3; 8 nucleotides line up with TRBD2. The germline CDR1 and CDR2 sequences are SGHNT and YENEEA. The CDR3 runs to 17 residues. V shed 3 bases, J shed 0 bases, and the junction held 7 bases outside the gene matches. Here the CDR3 DNA reads TGTGCCAGCAGCTTGTCCATAAGCGGGAGCTCCTACAATGAGCAGTTCTTC. Encoded protein: CASSLSISGSSYNEQFF. Filled out from reference TRBV11-3 and TRBJ2-1, the complete variable domain reads EAGVVQSPRYKIIEKKQPVAFWCNPISGHNTLYWYLQNLGQGPELLIRYENEEAVDDSQLPKDRFSAERLKGVDSTLKIQPAELGDSAVYLCASSLSISGSSYNEQFFGPGTRLTVL.

This clonotype was found many times. The DNA for the CDR3 is TGTGCCAGCAGTTTTTTAGCGGGAGGTGGCAATGAGCAGTTCTTC. It codes for CASSFLAGGGNEQFF. The V call is TRBV12-3 or TRBV12-4, the J call TRBJ2-1, with TRBD2 identical over 10 bases. V gave up 3 bases and J gave up 6 bases; unmatched junction bases: 5. The CDR3 is 15 residues long.

This chain uses TRBV6-1 with TRBJ2-1; D is uncertain. Per the germline V gene, CDR1 is MNHNS and CDR2 is SASEGT. The CDR3 is made up of 11 amino acids. Trimming took 5 bases from V and 7 from J, leaving 6 bases between them. CDR3 sequence (DNA): TGTGCCAGCAGTCGGAGAAATGAGCAGTTCTTC. As protein: CASSRRNEQFF.

This clonotype was counted ten times or more. The chain joins TRBV18 to TRBJ2-7; 11 bases align to TRBD1. Germline lookup yields CDR1 KGHSH and CDR2 LQKENI. This CDR3 contains 14 residues. With V trimmed by 2 bases and J by 5 bases, 2 bases remained unmatched. CDR3 coding DNA: TGTGCCAGCTCACCAATGGGACAGGGGGACGAGCAGTACTTC. Amino acid sequence: CASSPMGQGDEQYF.

The chain combines TRBV20-1 with TRBJ2-3; 9 nucleotides match TRBD2. The CDR3 consists of 15 residues. Germline CDR1 and CDR2: DFQATT and SNEGSKA (reference sequence). V shed 5 bases, J shed 6 bases, and the junction held 12 bases outside the gene matches. CDR3 sequence: CSAEKRREGSDTQYF. DNA for the CDR3: TGCAGTGCTGAGAAACGGCGGGAGGGGTCGGATACGCAGTATTTT.

This clonotype was seen ten or more times. This chain joins TRBV28 and TRBJ2-6; 12 nucleotides agree with TRBD1. Germline assignment: CDR1 MDHEN and CDR2 SYDVKM. This CDR3 is 17 amino acids long. Trimming removed 5 bases from V and 4 bases from J; junction bases left unmatched: 6. CDR3 nucleotides: TGTGCCAGCAGTCCGGGACAGGGGGCTGGAGGGGCCAACGTCCTGACTTTC. This encodes CASSPGQGAGGANVLTF.

This clonotype came up many times. This chain uses TRBV7-9 with TRBJ2-2; weak D call: TRBD2 (5 bases). This CDR3 is 12 amino acids long. V gave up 7 bases and J gave up 5 bases, with 8 bases separating them. Germline CDR1 is SEHNR and CDR2 is FQNEAQ (reference sequence). This CDR3 reads CASTRGTGELFF. CDR3 coding DNA: TGTGCCAGCACCCGGGGTACCGGGGAGCTGTTTTTT.

This sequence joins TRBV6-5 and TRBJ1-4; weak D call: TRBD1 (5 bases). The CDR3 runs 16 residues. With 0 bases removed from V and 8 bases from J, the gap between germline ends came to 16 bases. CDR1 is MNHEY and CDR2 is SVGAGI in the germline V gene. CDR3 nucleotides: TGTGCCAGCAGTTACTCTTCGGAGGGACCGGCGGAAAAACTGTTTTTT. It is translated as CASSYSSEGPAEKLFF.

At least ten counts were recorded for this clonotype. This CDR3 reads CSIQPSEARGYTF. In nucleotides, the CDR3 is TGCAGCATACAACCATCAGAGGCCAGAGGCTACACCTTC. The V call is TRBV29-1, the J call TRBJ1-2; D unresolved. The V and J ends lost 8 bases and 8 bases respectively, with 21 bases between them. The CDR3 spans 13 residues. The germline V gene has CDR1 SQVTM and CDR2 ANQGSEA.

This clonotype has at least ten counts. The rearrangement joins TRBV20-1 to TRBJ2-3, with D possibly TRBD2 on 6 matching bases. The V end lost 6 bases, the J end lost 4 bases, and 14 bases lay between the germline ends. This CDR3 has 13 amino acids. The germline gives CDR1 DFQATT, CDR2 SNEGSKA (reference sequence). CDR3 region: CSARDSSSDTQYF. CDR3 sequence (DNA): TGCAGTGCGAGGGACTCTAGCTCAGATACGCAGTATTTT.

This clonotype was observed many times. The chain employs TRBV12-3 or TRBV12-4 and TRBJ2-3; a possible D gene is TRBD2 (5 bases). CDR3 length: 13 residues. The V and J ends lost 5 bases and 0 bases respectively, with 6 bases between them. CDR3 in DNA: TGTGCCAGCAGTAGGAGGAGCACAGATACGCAGTATTTT. Translation: CASSRRSTDTQYF.

The V call is TRBV6-2 or TRBV6-3, the J call TRBJ1-6; D not resolved. V was pared by 2 bases and J by 10 bases, with 9 bases between. In germline, CDR1 is MNHEY, CDR2 SVGEGT. The length of the CDR3 is 13 residues. CDR3 sequence: CASSYGFSSPLHF. The CDR3 DNA is TGTGCCAGCAGTTACGGCTTTTCATCACCCCTCCACTTT.

This clonotype was seen ten or more times. The chain joins TRBV11-1 to TRBJ1-1; no clear D. V lost 0 bases and J lost 1, with 12 bases in between. There are 16 residues in the CDR3. CDR1 is SGHAT, CDR2 FQDESV, per germline (reference sequence). CDR3 sequence (DNA): TGTGCCAGCAGCTTAGCAGGGCAGGACTCGAACACTGAAGCTTTCTTT. As protein: CASSLAGQDSNTEAFF.